This TCR beta chain was identified in a study of blood T cell repertoires in COVID-19. At the level of the study: PBMCs, B-cell-depleted T cells, or T cells provided the cDNA or gDNA that made up the material.

Per the authors' pipeline: Nucleated cell number was recorded as an estimate derived from reference gene primer amplification. Assay used: immunoSEQ multiplex PCR; TCRdb lists only in-frame clones, some missing. The DNA was the basis for D and trimming; V, J and clone size are from that table. The sample carries tens of thousands of clones, 83% recorded once. Germline V gene data show CDR1 as SGHTA and CDR2 as FQGNSA. This CDR3 has 14 amino acids. The V end was cut by 5 bases, the J end by 6 bases, with 13 bases between. The chain couples TRBV7-2 to TRBJ2-2; perhaps TRBD1 as D (6 bases). This clonotype originated in a human donor in a cohort sampled during active COVID-19. The sample was peripheral blood. The CDR3 sequence: CASSGQNPAGELFF. The CDR3 nucleotides read TGTGCCAGCAGCGGACAGAATCCAGCCGGGGAGCTGTTTTTT.